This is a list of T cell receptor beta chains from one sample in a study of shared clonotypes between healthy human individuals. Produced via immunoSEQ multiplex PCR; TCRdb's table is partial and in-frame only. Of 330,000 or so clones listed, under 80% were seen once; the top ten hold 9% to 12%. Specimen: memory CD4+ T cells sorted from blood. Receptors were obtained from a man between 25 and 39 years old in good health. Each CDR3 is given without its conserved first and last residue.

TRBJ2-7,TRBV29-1,SVVGLLRDEQY
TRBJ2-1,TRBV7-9,ASSPLAGSYNEQF
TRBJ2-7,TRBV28,ASSFPGAPYVGEQY
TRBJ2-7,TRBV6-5,ASTSVGPYEQY
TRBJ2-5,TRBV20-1,SAIQMPTQY
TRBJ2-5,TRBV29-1,SVEGAETQY
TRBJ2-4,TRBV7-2,ASSPVGYKNIQY
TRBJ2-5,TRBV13,ASSFTSGQETQY
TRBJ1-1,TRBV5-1,ASSLTGETEAF
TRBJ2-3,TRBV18,ASSPRPSTDTQY
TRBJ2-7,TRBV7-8,ASSLTGGISYEQY
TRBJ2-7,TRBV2,ASRDRDPVQY
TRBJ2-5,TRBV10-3,AISGKGETQY
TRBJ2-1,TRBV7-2,ASSFEINNEQF
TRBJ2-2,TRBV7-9,ASSPGHNTGELF
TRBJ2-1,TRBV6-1,ASSERRDALYEQF
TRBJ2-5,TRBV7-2,ASSLGVLNQEAQY
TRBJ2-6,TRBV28,ASSFTGSGANVLT
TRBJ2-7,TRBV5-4,ASSLDSDHYEQY
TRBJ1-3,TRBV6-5,ASRKGSSGNTIY
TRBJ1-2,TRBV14,ASSVGGWSYGYT
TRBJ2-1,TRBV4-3,ASSQEVSGREF
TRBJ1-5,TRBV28,ASTTPIVSNQPQH
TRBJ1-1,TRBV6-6,ASSYLGGSEAF
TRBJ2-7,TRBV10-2,ATQYPGDSYEQY
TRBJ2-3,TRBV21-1,ASSRFDRGINQIYSDTQY
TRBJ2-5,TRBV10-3,AISAGTSGRVVGQETQY
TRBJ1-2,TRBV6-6,ASTPYATGNYGYT
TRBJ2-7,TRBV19,ASSQGQFIFSSTRQEQY